This T cell receptor (beta chain) was sequenced during a study of T cell clones after liver transplantation. Measured with immunoSEQ multiplex PCR; TCRdb has only the in-frame clones, and not every one. The sample has 50,000 or so clones, 55% to 75% seen once. Per the germline V gene, CDR1 is SGHRS and CDR2 is YFSETQ. The CDR3 runs to 12 residues. V dropped 1 base and J dropped 8 bases, with 6 bases sitting between them. This chain links TRBV5-1 with TRBJ1-4, with D possibly TRBD1 on 5 matching bases. The origin of this receptor is a human patient who received a liver transplant. Part of the T cell pool may stem from the graft donor. Material: CD4+ T cells from blood, obtained around 4.5 years after liver transplant. This chain's CDR3 is CASSLNREKLFF. The DNA for the CDR3 is TGCGCCAGCAGCTTGAACAGGGAAAAACTGTTTTTT.